Detailed here is one TCR beta chain. Its antigen remains unidentified. The CDR3 consists of 17 residues. V was pared by 7 bases and J by 2 bases, with 18 bases between. CDR1 SGHAT and CDR2 FQNNGV come from the germline V gene. The data were obtained in a study of shared clonotypes between healthy human individuals. Background on the study: Each donor had three CD4 naive, three CD4 memory, two CD8 naive and one CD8 memory plate. Whole-study results and caveats: Relative to their counterparts shared across all four donors, non-shared clonotypes exhibited diminished generation probabilities. Among the subsets, naive ones generally showed larger estimated richness than memory ones.

Over several immunoSEQ plates, each subset's genomic DNA was distributed in even portions. Repertoires were generated with immunoSEQ multiplex PCR, while TCRdb's copy carries only in-frame clones and drops some. Of over a million clones in the sample, 98% are singletons; the top ten hold 0.36%. This chain links TRBV11-2 with TRBJ2-6; D is tentatively TRBD1 or TRBD2 (5 bases each). Sequenced: naive CD4+ T cells sorted from blood. The subset here: CD45RA+ positively selected. The sequence was collected from a man aged 30-40 years in good health. The CDR3 here is CASTPYWGSTGANVLTF. Written as DNA, the CDR3 is TGTGCCAGCACTCCATACTGGGGGAGTACTGGGGCCAACGTCCTGACTTTC.